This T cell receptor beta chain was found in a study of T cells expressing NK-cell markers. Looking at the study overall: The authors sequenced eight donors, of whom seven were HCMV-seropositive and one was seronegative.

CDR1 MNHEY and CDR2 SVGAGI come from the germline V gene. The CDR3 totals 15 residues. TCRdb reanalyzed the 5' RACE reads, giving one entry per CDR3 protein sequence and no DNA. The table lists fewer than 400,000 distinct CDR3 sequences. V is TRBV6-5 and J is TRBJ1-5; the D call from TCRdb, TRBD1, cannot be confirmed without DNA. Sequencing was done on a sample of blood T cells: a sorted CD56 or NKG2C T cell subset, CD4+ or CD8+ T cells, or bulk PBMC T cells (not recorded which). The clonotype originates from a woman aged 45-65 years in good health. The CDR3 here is CASSYGRGGEQPQHF.